This T cell receptor (beta chain) was found in a study of neurological immune-mediated disorders. Study overall: Among 35 or so multiple sclerosis patients, roughly 31 were relapsing-remitting and 3 were secondary progressive.

This CDR3 contains 16 residues. Germline lookup yields CDR1 DFQATT and CDR2 SNEGSKA (reference sequence). Unmatched junction bases numbered 9, after V lost 6 bases and J lost 0 bases. The unsorted libraries originated from 2 million PBMCs that had been stored at -80 C. Every sequencing run drew on 15-18 subjects and yielded over 170 million TCR-beta sequences. TCRdb analysed the 5' RACE reads with MiXCR anew, one entry per CDR3 protein. The sample contains 70,000 to 90,000 distinct CDR3 sequences, just over 5% of which appear only once. This sequence was found in a woman aged 25 to 45 with multiple sclerosis. Material: PBMCs. The chain carries TRBV20-1 and TRBJ2-3, with TRBD2 matching over 10 bases. The CDR3 loop is CSAQKREGPSTDTQYF. The CDR3 region has the DNA TGCAGTGCCCAGAAGCGGGAGGGCCCGAGCACAGATACGCAGTATTTT.